The TCR beta chain under discussion was sequenced for a study of T-cell memory formation after mild COVID-19. Study results and caveats: Clones shrinking between day 15 and 85 showed a balanced CD4/CD8 split, and those that grew later tilted toward CD4+.

Each CDR3 protein gets one entry after TCRdb re-called the 5' RACE reads with MiXCR. The profile shows just over 400,000 distinct CDR3 sequences, about 25% of them singletons. This clonotype was found a few times. Its antigen remains unidentified. Germline V CDR1 and CDR2: MDHEN, SYDVKM. J lost 0 bases, V lost 7 bases, and 7 bases had no gene match. The CDR3 has 16 residues. This chain joins TRBV28 and TRBJ2-7, with 12 bases matching TRBD2. Input material: PBMCs or a T cell subset sorted from them (not recorded which). This TCR derives from an adult woman who had mild COVID-19 (a few samples of this study predate the infection). Cell type and time point are not known. For the CDR3, the DNA is TGTGCCAGCATCGGGACTAGCGGGTTCAGCTCCTACGAGCAGTACTTC. This sequence encodes CASIGTSGFSSYEQYF.